This entry features one T cell receptor beta chain sequence. Its target is unknown. These data are taken from a study of cytomegalovirus exposure and HLA in healthy donors. Study-level findings and limits: The authors listed approximately 160 TCR beta chains as cytomegalovirus-associated.

TCRdb keeps only in-frame clones here, not all; method: immunoSEQ multiplex PCR. The sample includes about 50,000 clones, 93% of them seen just once. The sequencing sample was made of PBMCs. The sequence derives from a woman aged 18-29 years in good health and CMV-seropositive.

The CDR3 loop reads CASSLAGGVAGELFF. The CDR3 DNA is TGTGCCAGCAGCTTAGCAGGGGGGGTGGCCGGGGAGCTGTTTTTT. The V gene is TRBV7-8, the J gene TRBJ2-2; the D gene is possibly TRBD2 (7 bases). The CDR3 is 15 amino acids. With 0 bases removed from V and 6 bases from J, the gap between germline ends came to 11 bases. The germline gives CDR1 SGHVS, CDR2 FQNEAQ.